The subject of this entry is one T cell receptor beta chain. Its antigen is undetermined. In the CD4+ fraction, cells were divided into CD45RA+ naive and CD45RA-negative memory subsets. This specimen comes from a study of shared clonotypes between healthy human individuals. Study details: With ages of 18 to 49, the donors were two women and a few men. Overall study results and limits: On the whole, naive subsets had larger estimated richness than memory subsets had.

Source study methods: Filtering differed because ImmunoSEQ produced junction-only sequences that carried no quality scores. Data came from immunoSEQ multiplex PCR; TCRdb stores just in-frame clones and leaves some out. The D gene and trimming were derived from the DNA, and the V and J assignments and clone size from that table. Of millions of clones detected, roughly 94% appear once; the ten largest clones hold 0.1% to 0.15%. Sequences were obtained from naive CD4+ T cells sorted from blood. Subset noted: CD45RA+ positively selected. The TCR sequence derives from a man younger than 30 in good health.

The CDR3: CASSLEINTDTQYF. DNA for the CDR3: TGTGCCAGCAGCTTAGAGATAAACACAGATACGCAGTATTTT. V and J are TRBV11-2 and TRBJ2-3; D gene uncertain. The CDR3 is 14 residues long. Deletions cut 0 bases from V and 2 bases from J, with 6 bases between. The germline gives CDR1 SGHAT, CDR2 FQNNGV.